The 7 T cell receptor beta chains below all came from one sample that was sequenced in a study of blood T cell repertoires in COVID-19. Assay used: immunoSEQ multiplex PCR; TCRdb lists only in-frame clones, some missing. The sample has around 60,000 clones; 80% to 90% are singletons. Sequences were obtained from peripheral blood. The source is an older woman with COVID-19, enrolled during active disease.

V and J are TRBV7-2 and TRBJ1-4; D might be TRBD1 (6 bases). The V and J ends lost 5 bases and 8 bases respectively, with 18 bases between them. The CDR3 is 15 residues long. The germline V gene encodes CDR1 SGHTA and CDR2 FQGNSA. As DNA, the CDR3 is TGTGCCAGCAGCAACCTCGGGGGGGCGCGGGAAAAACTGTTTTTT. Amino acids: CASSNLGGAREKLFF.

This sequence joins TRBV6-2 or TRBV6-3 and TRBJ2-7, with a weak D call TRBD1 (6 bases). Germline V gene lookup returns CDR1 MNHEY and CDR2 SVGEGT. The CDR3 has 13 residues. V lost 5 bases and J 2 bases, leaving 10 bases between the germline ends. The CDR3 DNA reads TGTGCCAGCAGTCTACGGGACACCTACGAGCAGTACTTC. It encodes CASSLRDTYEQYF.

The chain uses TRBV28 and TRBJ2-7; 9 nucleotides align to TRBD1. This CDR3 is 15 amino acids long. J gave up 5 bases and V 3 bases, and 8 bases lay outside the gene matches. Germline V gene sequence: CDR1 MDHEN, CDR2 SYDVKM. The CDR3 region is CASSFPGQGPHEQYF. In DNA form, the CDR3 reads TGTGCCAGCAGTTTCCCGGGACAGGGACCCCACGAGCAGTACTTC.

This rearrangement joins TRBV6-5 to TRBJ1-1; D uncertain. CDR1 and CDR2 (germline): MNHEY, SVGAGI. CDR3 size: 15 residues. V lost 0 bases to trimming and J lost 0 bases, with 8 bases between them. The CDR3 spells CASSYSGLMNTEAFF. DNA for the CDR3: TGTGCCAGCAGTTACTCTGGACTGATGAACACTGAAGCTTTCTTT.

As DNA, the CDR3 is TGTGCCATCAGTGACAGGCTCCCTTACACTGAAGCTTTCTTT. This sequence encodes CAISDRLPYTEAFF. This chain uses TRBV10-3 with TRBJ1-1; no definite D call. The CDR3 has 14 residues. CDR1 is ENHRY and CDR2 is SYGVKD in the germline V gene. The ends were cut back, 3 bases at V and 3 bases at J, with 11 bases in the middle.

The chain uses TRBV19 and TRBJ2-4, with 7 bases aligning to TRBD1. The CDR3 extends over 17 amino acids. Germline CDR1 is LNHDA and CDR2 is SQIVND (reference sequence). Trimming cost V 4 bases and J 0 bases; bases outside gene matches: 9. The CDR3 is CASSSSGTALAKNIQYF. The DNA for the CDR3 is TGTGCCAGTAGTAGTTCTGGGACAGCACTAGCCAAAAACATTCAGTACTTC.

This chain joins TRBV5-7 and TRBJ2-7; 11 positions agree with TRBD1. TRBV5-7 is placed among ORFs of uncertain function. Germline trimming cut 0 bases from V and 3 bases from J; bases unmatched to any gene: 8. The CDR3 contains 17 residues. CDR3 coding DNA: TGTGCCAGCAGCTTGGGTATGGACAGGGGGCCCTTCTACGAGCAGTACTTC. Translated, it gives CASSLGMDRGPFYEQYF.